The T cell receptor (beta chain) under discussion was sequenced for a study of blood T cell repertoires in COVID-19. Original processing notes: Amplification of reference gene primers provided the estimated nucleated cell counts. Sequencing was performed with immunoSEQ multiplex PCR; in TCRdb, only in-frame clones are kept and a portion is missing. V and J calls and clone size are as listed in that table; D and trimming were resolved from the DNA. The sample comprises about 400,000 clones, 85% to 90% of which are singletons, and about 1.7% rests with the top ten. Those who participated ranged in age from about 18 to 89 years and resided in 20 to 30 US areas. Membership in each cohort depended on participant-reported clinical history. Cohort 3 recovered donors had two negative PCRs, clearance, or symptom resolution. V was clipped by 5 bases and J by 0 bases, with 19 bases between them. This CDR3 spans 17 amino acids. Germline-derived CDR1 and CDR2 are SEHNR and FQNEAQ (reference sequence).

The TCR comes from a woman aged 25 to 39 who had recovered from COVID-19. The genes are TRBV7-9 and TRBJ1-2, with D possibly being TRBD1 (5 bases). What was sequenced was PBMCs or T cells enriched from blood (not recorded which). CDR3: CASSPPGQGYANYGYTF. CDR3 nucleotide sequence: TGTGCCAGCAGCCCTCCGGGCCAGGGTTACGCTAACTATGGCTACACCTTC. Together with reference TRBV7-9 and TRBJ1-2, the CDR3 gives the full variable domain: DTGVSQNPRHKITKRGQNVTFRCDPISEHNRLYWYRQTLGQGPEFLTYFQNEAQLEKSRLLSDRFSAERPKGSFSTLEIQRTEQGDSAMYLCASSPPGQGYANYGYTFGSGTRLTVV.